These 10 T cell receptor beta chains originate from one sample sequenced in a study of blood T cell repertoires in COVID-19. Method: immunoSEQ multiplex PCR; TCRdb's copy keeps in-frame clones and lacks some. The repertoire holds 150,000 to 200,000 clones, with just under 90% as singletons. The sequenced sample consisted of peripheral blood. Source of these receptors: a woman in her seventies with COVID-19, enrolled during active disease.

The gene calls are TRBV19 and TRBJ1-5, with 9 bases matching TRBD1. The V gene end was trimmed by 5 bases and the J gene end by 5 bases; junction bases not matched to a gene: 1. The CDR3 sequence is 13 residues long. Germline CDR1 LNHDA, CDR2 SQIVND (reference sequence). As DNA, the CDR3 is TGTGCCAGTAGTCGGACAGGGGATCAGCCCCAGCATTTT. It codes for CASSRTGDQPQHF.

The rearrangement uses TRBV28 and TRBJ2-3; D perhaps matches TRBD1 (5 bases). The CDR3 contains 13 residues. Trimming took off 7 bases at V and 7 bases at J, with 15 bases between the two ends. Germline loops: CDR1 MDHEN, CDR2 SYDVKM. CDR3 DNA: TGTGCCAGCACCTCAGGGTCGTTTCATACGCAGTATTTT. As protein: CASTSGSFHTQYF.

The V call is TRBV19, the J call TRBJ1-4; D may be TRBD1 (5 bases). Germline loops: CDR1 LNHDA, CDR2 SQIVND (reference sequence). The CDR3 loop spans 16 amino acids. Trimming stripped 4 bases from V and 0 bases from J, with 12 bases between. CDR3 sequence: CASSTSGITTNEKLFF. DNA for the CDR3: TGTGCCAGTAGTACCTCAGGGATTACAACTAATGAAAAACTGTTTTTT.

The rearrangement joins TRBV7-2 to TRBJ1-4; D gene uncertain. The germline gives CDR1 SGHTA, CDR2 FQGNSA. V shed 2 bases and J shed 0 bases, with 7 bases lying between them. CDR3 length: 15 residues. CDR3 in DNA: TGTGCCAGCAGCTTAACGCCAGCAACTAATGAAAAACTGTTTTTT. It codes for CASSLTPATNEKLFF.

This clone was detected only a few times. The chain has TRBV7-2 and TRBJ2-5, with 7 nucleotides matching TRBD1. CDR3 length: 13 amino acids. Germline V CDR1 and CDR2: SGHTA, FQGNSA. V was pared by 5 bases and J by 3 bases, with 3 bases of the junction left unmatched. Here the CDR3 reads CASSVGQKETQYF. In nucleotides, the CDR3 is TGTGCCAGCAGCGTGGGACAGAAAGAGACCCAGTACTTC.

The chain combines TRBV29-1 with TRBJ2-5, with 14 nucleotides matching TRBD2. Germline V lookup: CDR1 SQVTM, CDR2 ANQGSEA. This CDR3 is 14 amino acids long. Germline trimming cut 6 bases from V and 5 bases from J; bases unmatched to any gene: 5. The CDR3 spells CSVQGLAGAETQYF. The CDR3 DNA reads TGCAGCGTCCAGGGACTAGCGGGAGCCGAGACCCAGTACTTC.

The CDR3 sequence is CASTLAEITDTQYF. The CDR3 DNA reads TGTGCCAGCACTTTAGCGGAGATCACAGATACGCAGTATTTT. The rearrangement uses TRBV11-2 and TRBJ2-3; D possibly corresponds to TRBD2 (6 bases). This CDR3 has 14 amino acids. The ends were cut back, 7 bases at V and 2 bases at J, with 13 bases in the middle. The V gene's germline CDR1 is SGHAT and CDR2 FQNNGV.

V gene TRBV24-1 combines with J gene TRBJ2-1; 8 bases are shared with TRBD2. The CDR3 extends over 16 amino acids. Germline CDR1 KGHDR, CDR2 SFDVKD. V gave up 0 bases and J gave up 2 bases; unmatched junction bases: 2. The CDR3, as DNA: TGTGCCACCAGTGATTTGACTAGCGGAGCCTACAATGAGCAGTTCTTC. Protein: CATSDLTSGAYNEQFF.

This clone is a singleton in its sample. V is TRBV7-2 and J is TRBJ1-4; 8 nucleotides match TRBD1. There are 16 residues in the CDR3. V shed 2 bases and J 5 bases; nucleotides not matched to a gene: 7. CDR1 and CDR2 (germline): SGHTA, FQGNSA. CDR3 DNA sequence: TGTGCCAGCAGCTTAAGTTCACAGGGGGGGAATGAAAAACTGTTTTTT. As protein: CASSLSSQGGNEKLFF.

The rearrangement links TRBV12-5 to TRBJ2-1; 8 bases are shared with TRBD1. The V gene end was trimmed by 3 bases and the J gene end by 0 bases; junction bases not matched to a gene: 13. From germline, CDR1 is LGHNT and CDR2 FRNRAP. The CDR3 totals 19 residues. CDR3 amino acids: CASGLLKSGGLSSYNEQFF. Here the CDR3 DNA reads TGTGCTAGTGGTTTACTGAAATCAGGGGGCCTCAGCTCCTACAATGAGCAGTTCTTC.